This T cell receptor (beta chain) was identified in a study of early T cells in non-severe SARS-CoV-2 infection. The overall study: Sequencing of bulk RNA from unsorted whole blood was done, without chain pairing.

The library protocol tagged individual cDNA molecules with unique molecular identifiers. One entry per CDR3 protein, called by TCRdb with MiXCR from the 5' RACE reads. The sample has about 83,000 distinct CDR3 sequences, more than 9% seen once; the top ten hold 7% to 9%. Notes on the study in general: Comparison of clonotypes with VDJdb favored anti-spike CD8 responses while missing private and CD4 specificities.

The CDR3 consists of 19 residues. After removal of 3 bases from V and 6 bases from J, the junction contained 18 bases not matched to a gene. From germline, CDR1 is MDHEN and CDR2 SYDVKM. This clonotype was counted at least ten times. Its antigen is still unknown. The sample here was whole blood, taken at baseline. This sequence was found in an adult who was a healthcare worker with PCR-confirmed SARS-CoV-2 infection or an uninfected control (not recorded which). The gene calls are TRBV28 and TRBJ2-2; TRBD1 aligns across 8 bases. The CDR3 loop is CASSFPRQGKTLRAGELFF. In DNA, the CDR3 is TGTGCCAGCAGTTTCCCTCGACAGGGGAAAACTCTCCGGGCCGGGGAGCTGTTTTTT.